The 2 T cell receptor beta chains presented below share a single source sample, sequenced in a study of CD8+CD57+ T cells in acquired aplastic anemia. According to the study, genomic DNA was the template for TCR beta VDJ and CDR3 profiling. One entry per CDR3 protein results from TCRdb running MiXCR on the reads. The table lists roughly 190,000 distinct CDR3 sequences, 48% of them singletons. Previously, flow cytometry had revealed CD8+CD57+ cell expansion in the patients chosen for sequencing. Sequencing was done on a sample of sorted CD4+, CD8+, or CD8+CD57+ T cells (not recorded which) from PBMCs. These TCRs come from a human donor with aplastic anemia.

This clonotype was detected only once. This could be a read error, since a much larger clone is one nucleotide away. V gene TRBV11-2 combines with J gene TRBJ2-7, with a possible D match to TRBD1 (6 bases). CDR3 length: 16 amino acids. With 5 bases removed from V and 6 bases from J, the gap between germline ends came to 23 bases. CDR1 and CDR2 (germline): SGHAT, FQNNGV. The CDR3 bases are TGTGCCAGCAGCCCAGCATTGGGGACAAGGCCGGGCGAGCAGTACTTC. Protein sequence: CASSPALGTRPGEQYF.

The chain recombines TRBV15 with TRBJ1-3; D is unclear. The germline V gene has CDR1 LNHNV and CDR2 YYDKDF (reference sequence). There are 13 residues in the CDR3. Trimming left V 5 bases short and J 1 base short, with 6 bases between. The CDR3: CATSAPSGNTIYF. DNA of the CDR3: TGTGCCACCAGCGCGCCATCTGGAAACACCATATATTTT.